This T cell receptor beta chain was sequenced during a study of blood T cell repertoires in COVID-19. Across the study: Acute-phase and convalescent COVID-19 samples originated in the United States, Italy and Spain. In each case, the material was cDNA or gDNA derived from T cells, B-cell-depleted T cells, or PBMCs.

Original processing notes: Reference gene primer amplification in the assay estimated nucleated cell counts. Clones were read by immunoSEQ multiplex PCR, and TCRdb kept only the in-frame ones, dropping some. The D gene and trimming were derived from the DNA, and the V and J assignments and clone size from that table. The table has tens of thousands of clones, about 80% seen once; the top ten hold around 5%. V shed 9 bases, J shed 7 bases, and the junction held 12 bases outside the gene matches. This CDR3 contains 15 residues. In germline, CDR1 is KGHDR, CDR2 SFDVKD. This TCR came from a woman aged 70-85 years with acute or convalescent COVID-19. The sample consisted of peripheral blood. The chain couples TRBV24-1 to TRBJ2-1; 9 nucleotides line up with TRBD2. CDR3 region: CATERSGGGWNEQFF. The CDR3 coding sequence is TGTGCCACCGAACGTAGCGGGGGAGGATGGAATGAGCAGTTCTTC.